This T cell receptor (beta chain) came from a study of cytomegalovirus exposure and HLA in healthy donors. Study conclusions and caveats: Indistinguishability led to the exclusion of some V segments, TRBV6-2 and TRBV6-3 included. For TCR beta chains, V- and J-gene trimming was later linked to a missense DCLRE1C variant.

A note on this clone: Its antigen is unidentified.

Use of 60 Vbeta and 13 Jbeta primers characterized the PCR. Sequenced by immunoSEQ multiplex PCR; TCRdb stores in-frame clones only, minus some. The sample consists of around 21,000 clones, 65% to 85% of them appearing once. Between the trimmed V and J ends, which lost 1 base and 6 bases, there was a span of 10 bases. From germline, CDR1 is SGHAT and CDR2 FQNNGV. This CDR3 contains 14 residues. The sequenced material came from PBMCs. The chain employs TRBV11-2 and TRBJ2-1; TRBD2 is a possible D gene (5 bases). This clonotype originated in a man between 60 and 70 years old in good health and CMV-seronegative. Here the CDR3 reads CASSLVAPGNEQFF. CDR3 nucleotide sequence: TGTGCCAGCAGCTTAGTAGCGCCAGGCAATGAGCAGTTCTTC. The variable domain in full, with the rest retrieved from reference TRBV11-2 and TRBJ2-1, is EAGVAQSPRYKIIEKRQSVAFWCNPISGHATLYWYQQILGQGPKLLIQFQNNGVVDDSQLPKDRFSAERLKGVDSTLKIQPAKLEDSAVYLCASSLVAPGNEQFFGPGTRLTVL.